The entry below describes one T cell receptor beta chain. What it binds is not known. This sample was taken from a study of shared clonotypes between healthy human individuals. The sorted-subset replicate PCRs were given approximately 190 ng DNA, which is tens of thousands of T cell genomes. Only in-frame clones appear in the TCRdb table, and some are missing; sequencing was by immunoSEQ multiplex PCR. The repertoire holds approximately 1,000,000 clones, with approximately 80% as singletons. V lost 8 bases to trimming and J lost 2 bases, with 21 bases between them. CDR3 length: 16 amino acids. Germline V gene data show CDR1 as SEHNR and CDR2 as FQNEAQ (reference sequence). Broader study findings: Generation probabilities were higher for clonotypes shared across all four sorted-subset donors than for unshared ones. Sampling used blood alone; tissue repertoires probably differ.

Sequenced input: memory CD4+ T cells from PBMCs. Subset specified: CD45RA-negative fraction. The TCR comes from a man aged 18-30 years in good health. Some clones in this sample may be carry-over from other donors' samples. The chain recombines TRBV7-9 with TRBJ2-5; the D gene is possibly TRBD1 (6 bases). The CDR3 nucleotides are TGTGCCAGCCAGTACAGGGCACCTACCATACAAGAGACCCAGTACTTC. Residues: CASQYRAPTIQETQYF.